Sequencing of this TCR beta chain was carried out in a study of T-cell memory formation after mild COVID-19. TCRdb itself ran the 5' RACE reads through MiXCR, one entry per CDR3 protein. The sample records under 300,000 distinct CDR3 sequences, roughly 8.2% being singletons. This clonotype was seen a handful of times. V dropped 6 bases and J dropped 4; count of bases not matched to a gene: 9. This CDR3 region has 15 residues. The sequence was obtained from a young man who had mild COVID-19 (a few samples of this study predate the infection). Cell type and time point are not known. The chain couples TRBV12-3 or TRBV12-4 to TRBJ1-5; 7 bases map to TRBD1. The sample comprised PBMCs or a T cell subset sorted from them (not recorded which). The CDR3 DNA is TGTGCCAGCAGCTTCGCCGACAGGGCTAATCAGCCCCAGCATTTT. This sequence encodes CASSFADRANQPQHF.